Sequencing of this T cell receptor beta chain was carried out in a study of CD8 T cells in Susac syndrome (dated by TCRdb to between 2018 and 2021). Broadly, across the study: The study used repertoire sequencing to test whether antigen drove CD8+ T cell activation and differentiation in Susac syndrome. The clonality of the CD8+ T cell repertoire was compared across approximately 11 healthy donors, around 14 Susac syndrome patients and around 16 multiple sclerosis patients. Paper-wide results and their limitations: The study acknowledged that relatively few individuals were included in the TCR sequencing and HLA analysis.

Note on this clonotype: Its antigen is still unknown. The sample holds no much larger clone one base away, and base qualities are not on file.

High-throughput TCR beta sequencing profiled peripheral blood CD8+ and CD4+ T cells from healthy donors, Susac syndrome patients and multiple sclerosis patients. The multiple sclerosis controls were treatment-naive patients whose relapsing-remitting disease, either stable or active, fulfilled the revised McDonald criteria. Bulk CD8+ and CD4+ T cells were purified by magnetic negative isolation, while CD8+ TEMRA cells were enriched using FACS. Blood was drawn into EDTA tubes, processed within 24 hours, and PBMCs were isolated by density gradient centrifugation. PBMCs intended for TCR sequencing were frozen in liquid nitrogen and were later thawed in a 37 degrees C water bath. The sorted or isolated CD4+, CD8+ and CD8+ TEMRA cells had a purity of 90% or higher. RNA was extracted using the RNeasy kit, and about 0.45 to 1 ug of the RNA was reverse transcribed with random hexamers. The immunoSEQ multiplex PCR assay, which covers 54 Vbeta and 13 Jbeta segments, was used to amplify TCR beta CDR3 regions. PCR amplification bias was corrected using a synthetic template baseline for primer optimization and computational correction. Turning to the authors' computational methods: Reads were annotated to V, D and J genes according to IMGT and were analyzed with immunoSEQ Analyzer, with only productive sequences retained. Clonality was calculated as one minus the Shannon entropy normalized by log2 of the number of productive unique sequences. Public and private clones were assessed among the 100 most prevalent clones of each patient and control. Clones were defined as Susac-specific if absent from the healthy and MS cohorts, from roughly 1,100 published viral clones and from other ImmuneACCESS disease sequences. TCRdb redid the processing of the public reads, applying fastp at Q25 and MiXCR, and retained in-frame beta chains. Identical CDR3 protein sequences are pooled into one entry, listed with their most common genes and DNA. The V and J calls were not made by the authors but by TCRdb's processing. A total of around 270,000 distinct CDR3 sequences appear in this sample, 89% of them only once. Clones ranked in the top ten supply around 0.18% of the sample.

The specimen sequenced was CD8+ T cells from PBMCs. The sequence was collected from a human donor with multiple sclerosis.

The CDR3 reads CASSPKAIRNEQFF. The DNA is as follows: TGTGCCAGCAGCCCGAAGGCAATACGGAATGAGCAGTTCTTC. This receptor chain uses TRBV14 and TRBJ2-1; the D gene assignment is ambiguous. The CDR3 numbers 14 residues from cysteine through phenylalanine. Here the CDR3 DNA is all that survives: 42 bases in frame from base 1. CDR1 and CDR2, looked up from the germline V gene, are SGHDN and FVKESK. Relative to germline, V is 4 bases shorter and J is 7 bases shorter, with 14 bases between their ends. The CDR3, completed at both ends by the reference TRBV14 and TRBJ2-1 genes, gives the full variable domain EAGVTQFPSHSVIEKGQTVTLRCDPISGHDNLYWYRRVMGKEIKFLLHFVKESKQDESGMPNNRFLAERTGGTYSTLKVQPAELEDSGVYFCASSPKAIRNEQFFGPGTRLTVL.